This T cell receptor (beta chain) was retrieved from a study of blood T cell repertoires in COVID-19. Trimming shortened V by 6 bases and J by 5 bases, and 17 bases separated the two germline ends. CDR1 is KGHSH and CDR2 is LQKENI in the germline V gene. This CDR3 contains 15 residues. In the original workflow: For nucleated cells, counts were estimated from reference gene primer amplification. Data came from immunoSEQ multiplex PCR; TCRdb stores just in-frame clones and leaves some out. V, J and clone size derive from that table, while D and trimming were established from the DNA sequence. The data show about 230,000 clones, 88% seen once.

Sequencing was performed on peripheral blood. The chain couples TRBV18 to TRBJ1-5, with D possibly matching TRBD1 (6 bases). This receptor was taken from an older woman with acute or convalescent COVID-19. CDR3 DNA: TGTGCCAGCTCCCCGGCAGGGGTGGGTCATCAGCCCCAGCATTTT. This encodes CASSPAGVGHQPQHF.